This T cell receptor beta chain was captured in a study of cytomegalovirus exposure and HLA in healthy donors. Background on the study: Later, an analysis reported that the 120 or so validation repertoires had used the same platform as the approximately 630 first-cohort repertoires. Findings and caveats of the study: In the roughly 120 validation repertoires, under 95% of cluster scores exceeded 0, per a later analysis. The authors listed 150 to 200 TCR beta chains as cytomegalovirus-associated.

Assay used: immunoSEQ multiplex PCR; TCRdb lists only in-frame clones, some missing. The table includes 110,000 to 150,000 clones, about 94% detected once. A note on this clone: The antigen is unknown.

V dropped 2 bases and J dropped 0 bases, with 10 bases sitting between them. CDR3 length equals 15 residues. The donors were in the approximately 120-subject validation cohort, distinct from the roughly 670-subject first cohort. V usage is TRBV6-7 and J usage is TRBJ1-2; D gene unclear. TRBV6-7 carries the ORF label, with uncertain function. This sequence was found in a young man in good health and CMV-seropositive. Sequencing was carried out using PBMCs. The CDR3 region is CASSYNSPANYGYTF. Here the CDR3 DNA reads TGTGCCAGCAGTTACAACAGTCCCGCTAACTATGGCTACACCTTC.